The clone carrying this T cell receptor (beta chain) was observed once. Patients from Seattle were sampled longitudinally, starting during active infection. This sample is drawn from a study of blood T cell repertoires in COVID-19. About the study: Acute-phase and convalescent COVID-19 samples originated in the United States, Italy and Spain. In each case, the material was cDNA or gDNA derived from T cells, B-cell-depleted T cells, or PBMCs.

The CDR3 sequence is 11 residues long. V was clipped by 9 bases and J by 10 bases, with 12 bases between them. CDR1 is MGHDK and CDR2 is SYGVNS in the germline V gene. Authors' methods: Reference gene primer amplification gave estimated nucleated cell counts. Method: immunoSEQ multiplex PCR; TCRdb's copy keeps in-frame clones and lacks some. V, J and clone size were drawn from that table, and D and trimming were deduced from the DNA. The sample consists of 100,000 to 150,000 clones, roughly 90% of them appearing once. V is TRBV25-1 and J is TRBJ1-4, with a tentative D call TRBD1 (6 bases). Sequenced material: peripheral blood. This clonotype was sampled from a man aged 60 to 69 with COVID-19, enrolled during active disease. The CDR3 DNA is TGTGCCAGTCAAACAGGGACAAAACTGTTTTTT. This translates into CASQTGTKLFF.